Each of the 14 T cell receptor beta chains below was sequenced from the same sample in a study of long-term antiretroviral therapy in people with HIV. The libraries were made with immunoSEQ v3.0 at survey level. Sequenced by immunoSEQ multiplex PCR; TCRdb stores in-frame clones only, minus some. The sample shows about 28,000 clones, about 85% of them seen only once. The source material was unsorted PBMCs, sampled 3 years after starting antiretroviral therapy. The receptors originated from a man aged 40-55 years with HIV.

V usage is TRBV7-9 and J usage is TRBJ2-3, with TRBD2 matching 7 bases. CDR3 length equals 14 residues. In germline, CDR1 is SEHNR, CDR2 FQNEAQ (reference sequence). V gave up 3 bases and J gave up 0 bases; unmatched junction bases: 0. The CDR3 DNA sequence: TGTGCCAGCAGCTTCGGGAGGAGCACAGATACGCAGTATTTT. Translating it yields CASSFGRSTDTQYF.

The DNA of the CDR3 is TGTGCCAGCAGCCTCGGTCCCACAGATACGCAGTATTTT. Encoded protein: CASSLGPTDTQYF. The chain couples TRBV7-6 to TRBJ2-3; D ambiguous. The CDR3 loop spans 13 amino acids. Trimming removed 5 bases from V and 2 bases from J, with 8 bases in between. The germline V gene encodes CDR1 SGHVS and CDR2 FNYEAQ.

CDR3: CASSLGRGGDTQYF. The DNA for the CDR3 is TGTGCCAGCAGCTTAGGAAGGGGAGGCGATACGCAGTATTTT. The V call is TRBV11-2, the J call TRBJ2-3; tentatively, D is TRBD2 (6 bases). CDR1 SGHAT and CDR2 FQNNGV come from the germline V gene. V dropped 1 base and J dropped 6 bases, with 11 bases sitting between them. CDR3 size: 14 residues.

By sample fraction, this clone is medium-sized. CDR3 DNA sequence: TGCGCCAGCGGGGGAAGCGCGGACTACGAGCAGTACTTC. It yields the protein CASGGSADYEQYF. The chain uses TRBV10-2 and TRBJ2-7; D tentatively reads TRBD1 or TRBD2 (5 bases each). The germline gives CDR1 WSHSY, CDR2 SAAADI. V lost 8 bases, J lost 3 bases, and 14 bases lay in between. CDR3 length: 13 amino acids.

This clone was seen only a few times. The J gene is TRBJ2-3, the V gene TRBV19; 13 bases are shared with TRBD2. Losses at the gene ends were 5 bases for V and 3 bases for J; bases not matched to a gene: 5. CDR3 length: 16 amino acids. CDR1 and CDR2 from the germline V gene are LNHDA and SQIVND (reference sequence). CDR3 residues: CASSPGTSGATDTQYF. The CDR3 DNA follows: TGTGCCAGTAGTCCCGGGACTAGCGGGGCTACAGATACGCAGTATTTT.

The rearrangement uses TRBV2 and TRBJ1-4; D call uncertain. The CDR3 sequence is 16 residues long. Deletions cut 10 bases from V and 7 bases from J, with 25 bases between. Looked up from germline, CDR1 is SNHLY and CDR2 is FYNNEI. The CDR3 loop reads CATRTFGVGIGEKLFF. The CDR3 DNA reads TGTGCCACCCGGACCTTCGGAGTAGGAATAGGTGAAAAACTGTTTTTT.

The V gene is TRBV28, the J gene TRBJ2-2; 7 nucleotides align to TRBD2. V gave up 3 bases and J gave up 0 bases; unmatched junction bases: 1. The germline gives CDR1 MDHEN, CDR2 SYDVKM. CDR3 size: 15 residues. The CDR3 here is CASSFGGTNTGELFF. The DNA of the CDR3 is TGTGCCAGCAGTTTCGGGGGGACGAACACCGGGGAGCTGTTTTTT.

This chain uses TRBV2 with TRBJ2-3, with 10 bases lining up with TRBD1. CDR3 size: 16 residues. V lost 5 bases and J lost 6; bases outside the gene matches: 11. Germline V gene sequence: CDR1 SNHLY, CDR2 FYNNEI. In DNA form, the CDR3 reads TGTGCCAGCAGTTTCCGGGGGACAGGGGCCGTTGATACGCAGTATTTT. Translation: CASSFRGTGAVDTQYF.

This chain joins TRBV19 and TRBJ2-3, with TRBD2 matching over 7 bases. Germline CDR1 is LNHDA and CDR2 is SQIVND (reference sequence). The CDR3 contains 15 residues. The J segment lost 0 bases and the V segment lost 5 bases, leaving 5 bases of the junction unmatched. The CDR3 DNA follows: TGTGCCAGTAGTGCCGGTAGCGGGAGCACAGATACGCAGTATTTT. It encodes CASSAGSGSTDTQYF.

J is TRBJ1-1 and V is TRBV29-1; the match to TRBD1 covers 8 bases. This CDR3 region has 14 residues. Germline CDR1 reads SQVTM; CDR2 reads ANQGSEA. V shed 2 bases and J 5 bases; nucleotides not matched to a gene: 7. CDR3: CSVERDRGQTEAFF. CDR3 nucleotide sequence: TGCAGCGTTGAAAGAGACAGGGGACAAACTGAAGCTTTCTTT.

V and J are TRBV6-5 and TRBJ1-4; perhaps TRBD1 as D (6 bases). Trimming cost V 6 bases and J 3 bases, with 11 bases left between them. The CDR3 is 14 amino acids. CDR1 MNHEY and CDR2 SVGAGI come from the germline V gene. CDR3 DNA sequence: TGTGCCAGCAGACGGACAGCCTCTAATGAAAAACTGTTTTTT. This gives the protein CASRRTASNEKLFF.

CDR3 bases: TGTGCCAGCCGCGCCTTTCGTGGGGGGCAAGAGACCCAGTACTTC. This translates into CASRAFRGGQETQYF. V and J are TRBV11-3 and TRBJ2-5; D perhaps matches TRBD2 (6 bases). Germline lookup yields CDR1 SGHNT and CDR2 YENEEA. With 8 bases removed from V and 2 bases from J, the gap between germline ends came to 18 bases. This CDR3 is built from 15 residues.

The CDR3 DNA reads TGTGCCAGCAGTTTTGGACAGGGTGGTCAGCCCCAGCATTTT. It is translated as CASSFGQGGQPQHF. The gene calls are TRBV6-6 and TRBJ1-5; 8 positions agree with TRBD1. CDR1 is MNHNY and CDR2 is SVGAGI in the germline V gene (reference sequence). This CDR3 has 14 residues. With V trimmed by 4 bases and J by 6 bases, 5 bases remained unmatched.

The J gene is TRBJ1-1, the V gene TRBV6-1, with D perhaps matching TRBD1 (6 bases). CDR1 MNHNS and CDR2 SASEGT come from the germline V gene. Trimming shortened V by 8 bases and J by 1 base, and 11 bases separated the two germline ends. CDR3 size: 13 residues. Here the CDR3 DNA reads TGTGCCAGCCGTAAGGGGGAGAACACTGAAGCTTTCTTT. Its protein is CASRKGENTEAFF.